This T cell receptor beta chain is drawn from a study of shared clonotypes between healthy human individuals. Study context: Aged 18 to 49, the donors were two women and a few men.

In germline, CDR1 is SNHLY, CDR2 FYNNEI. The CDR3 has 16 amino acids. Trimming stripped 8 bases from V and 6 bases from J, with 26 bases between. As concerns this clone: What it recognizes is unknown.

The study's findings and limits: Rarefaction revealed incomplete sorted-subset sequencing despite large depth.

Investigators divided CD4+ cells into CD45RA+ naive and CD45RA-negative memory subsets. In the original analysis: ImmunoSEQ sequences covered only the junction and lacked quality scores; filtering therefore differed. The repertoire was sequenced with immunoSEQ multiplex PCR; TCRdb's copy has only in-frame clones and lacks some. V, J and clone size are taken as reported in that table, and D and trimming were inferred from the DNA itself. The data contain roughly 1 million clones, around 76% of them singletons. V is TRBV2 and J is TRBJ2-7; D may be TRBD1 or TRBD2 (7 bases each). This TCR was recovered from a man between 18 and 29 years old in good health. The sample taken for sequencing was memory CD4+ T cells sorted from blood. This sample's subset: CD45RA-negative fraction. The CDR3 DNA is TGTGCCAGCCACCTCGGGGGAATGGCAGGGGGGGTCGAGCAGTACTTC. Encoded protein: CASHLGGMAGGVEQYF. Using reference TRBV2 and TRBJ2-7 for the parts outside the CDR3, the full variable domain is EPEVTQTPSHQVTQMGQEVILRCVPISNHLYFYWYRQILGQKVEFLVSFYNNEISEKSEIFDDQFSVERPDGSNFTLKIRSTKLEDSAMYFCASHLGGMAGGVEQYFGPGTRLTVT.